A selection of T cell receptor beta chains follows, all from one sample in a study of blood T cell repertoires in COVID-19. This table comes from immunoSEQ multiplex PCR, and its TCRdb copy is limited to in-frame clones, with some not included. The profile shows 70,000 to 95,000 clones, around four fifths of them singletons. Sequenced sample: peripheral blood. These receptors were obtained from a woman in her sixties or seventies with acute or convalescent COVID-19. CDR3s include the opening cysteine and the closing phenylalanine or tryptophan. The order of the fields is J gene, V gene, CDR3 length, clone size, D gene, CDR3 DNA, CDR3 protein. The D gene is left open where the match is weak. Size tells how often a clone was seen (once, few, many) or the class of an expanded clone, and some rows leave it out.

TRBJ2-7 TRBV10-3 13 . TRBD2 TGTGCCACCAATAGCGGGAGTGCTTACGAGCAGTACTTC CATNSGSAYEQYF
TRBJ2-1 TRBV19 16 . TRBD2 TGTGCCAGTAGTATATGGCGGGGGAGCAACTACAATGAGCAGTTCTTC CASSIWRGSNYNEQFF
TRBJ1-5 TRBV19 18 . TRBD1 TGTGCCAGTAGAAACCTCCTAACCGACAGGGGAGGAGTGCGGCCCCAGCATTTT CASRNLLTDRGGVRPQHF
TRBJ2-3 TRBV6-5 13 . . TGTGCCAGCAGCCTCGGGGGCACAGATACGCAGTATTTT CASSLGGTDTQYF
TRBJ1-2 TRBV7-2 14 . . TGTGCCAGCAGCTTATCGCAGGGTTCCTATGGCTACACCTTC CASSLSQGSYGYTF
TRBJ2-1 TRBV20-1 14 . TRBD2 TGCAGTGCTAGTAGCGGGGGGAACTACAATGAGCAGTTCTTC CSASSGGNYNEQFF
TRBJ1-1 TRBV3-1/TRBV3-2 18 . . TGTGCCAGCAGCCAAGATGATCGGGATTGGGGATTAAACACTGAAGCTTTCTTT CASSQDDRDWGLNTEAFF
TRBJ2-1 TRBV7-8 15 . TRBD2 TGTGCCAGCAGCCGAGGACTAGCGAGGTACAATGAGCAGTTCTTC CASSRGLARYNEQFF
TRBJ2-1 TRBV3-1/TRBV3-2 17 . TRBD2 TGTGCCAGCAGCCATCAGGGACTAGCGGACACCTACAATGAGCAGTTCTTC CASSHQGLADTYNEQFF
TRBJ1-5 TRBV7-9 13 once . TGTGCCAGCAGCTTAGTGGCCGATCAGCCCCAGCATTTT CASSLVADQPQHF
TRBJ1-1 TRBV5-4 13 few . TGTGCCAGCAGCCCGACAGGGAACACTGAAGCTTTCTTT CASSPTGNTEAFF